These 7 T cell receptor beta chains originate from one sample sequenced in a study of CD8 T cells in ankylosing spondylitis. Via MiXCR, TCRdb re-called the 5' RACE reads, giving one row per CDR3 protein. The table lists tens of thousands of distinct CDR3 sequences, around 27% of them singletons. Sequencing input: blood, either unsorted or a sorted T cell fraction (not recorded which). These receptors all stem from a male donor with ankylosing spondylitis or in good health (not recorded which).

This chain links TRBV20-1 with TRBJ2-3; D may be TRBD2 (5 bases). The germline V and J ends were trimmed by 0 bases and 2 bases, with 12 bases remaining between them. The length of the CDR3 is 15 residues. Germline lookup yields CDR1 DFQATT and CDR2 SNEGSKA (reference sequence). CDR3 DNA sequence: TGCAGTGCTAGAGACAGCCTAGCTTACACAGATACGCAGTATTTT. It encodes CSARDSLAYTDTQYF.

The rearrangement joins TRBV5-1 to TRBJ2-3; 11 nucleotides match TRBD2. J was trimmed by 4 bases and V by 0 bases; bases with no gene match: 4. This CDR3 region has 16 residues. Germline-derived CDR1 and CDR2 are SGHRS and YFSETQ. The CDR3 reads CASSLEVAGGPDTQYF. In DNA, the CDR3 is TGCGCCAGCAGCTTGGAGGTAGCGGGGGGGCCAGATACGCAGTATTTT.

This clonotype was counted a few times. The rearrangement uses TRBV6-5 and TRBJ1-6; D unclear. The CDR3 covers 14 residues. The germline V gene has CDR1 MNHEY and CDR2 SVGAGI. V was clipped by 3 bases and J by 11 bases, with 14 bases between them. The CDR3 DNA follows: TGTGCCAGCAGTTATGCACGACGGGGTACACCCCTCCACTTT. It codes for CASSYARRGTPLHF.

The chain is built from TRBV12-3 or TRBV12-4 and TRBJ1-4, with 10 nucleotides matching TRBD1. J lost 8 bases, V lost 4 bases, and 7 bases had no gene match. This CDR3 is 15 amino acids long. CDR3 nucleotides: TGTGCCAGCAGTTCCGGGACAGGGGTGAGCGAAAAACTGTTTTTT. Protein: CASSSGTGVSEKLFF.

V is TRBV28 and J is TRBJ1-5; 9 nucleotides match TRBD1. J gave up 7 bases and V 3 bases, and 7 bases lay outside the gene matches. This CDR3 region has 15 residues. Germline CDR1 and CDR2: MDHEN and SYDVKM. CDR3 amino acids: CASSFVTGGLQPQHF. Written as DNA, the CDR3 is TGTGCCAGCAGTTTTGTGACAGGGGGTTTGCAGCCCCAGCATTTT.

The chain recombines TRBV5-1 with TRBJ2-3; a possible D gene is TRBD1 (5 bases). CDR1 SGHRS and CDR2 YFSETQ come from the germline V gene. V was trimmed by 2 bases and J by 1 base, leaving 8 bases between them. The length of the CDR3 is 14 residues. The CDR3 region is CASSFVRGTDTQYF. The CDR3 region has the DNA TGCGCCAGCAGCTTCGTCAGGGGCACAGATACGCAGTATTTT.

J is TRBJ2-3 and V is TRBV7-2; 11 bases line up with TRBD2. The V gene's germline CDR1 is SGHTA and CDR2 FQGNSA. The CDR3 is 15 residues long. Trimming cost V 8 bases and J 1 base; bases outside gene matches: 5. This CDR3 reads CASGTSGSRTDTQYF. As DNA, the CDR3 is TGTGCCAGCGGAACTAGCGGGAGCCGCACAGATACGCAGTATTTT.